This entry lists 22 T cell receptor beta chains sequenced from one sample in a study of T cell changes during pregnancy in multiple sclerosis. Profiled with immunoSEQ multiplex PCR; TCRdb holds only in-frame clones, not every one. The sample has about 40,000 clones, 92% seen once. The sample consisted of CD8+ T cells from peripheral blood mononuclear cells, taken in the third trimester of pregnancy. These receptors all come from a female donor with multiple sclerosis, enrolled in a pregnancy study.

This chain joins TRBV5-4 and TRBJ1-1; possibly TRBD1 for D (6 bases). CDR1 is SGHNT and CDR2 is YYREEE in the germline V gene (reference sequence). V lost 1 base to trimming and J lost 5 bases, with 18 bases between them. The CDR3 spans 16 residues. The CDR3 nucleotides are TGTGCCAGCAGCTTGCCGGGTTGGGGGCGAGGGACTGAAGCTTTCTTT. This gives the protein CASSLPGWGRGTEAFF.

This clone was seen just once. The chain carries TRBV7-9 and TRBJ2-5; D unclear. CDR3 length: 16 residues. Trimming shortened V by 1 base and J by 5 bases, and 17 bases separated the two germline ends. Germline CDR1 and CDR2: SEHNR and FQNEAQ (reference sequence). The CDR3 region is CASSLGSSRLWETQYF. In nucleotides, the CDR3 is TGTGCCAGCAGCTTAGGGAGTTCGAGGCTATGGGAGACCCAGTACTTC.

The chain joins TRBV27 to TRBJ1-5; tentatively, D is TRBD1 (6 bases). The CDR3 is made up of 14 amino acids. The V end lost 1 base, the J end lost 5 bases, and 9 bases lay between the germline ends. CDR1 MNHEY and CDR2 SMNVEV come from the germline V gene (reference sequence). The CDR3 coding sequence is TGTGCCAGCAGTTTATTGGGGGCGGATCAGCCCCAGCATTTT. Its protein is CASSLLGADQPQHF.

This sequence joins TRBV5-6 and TRBJ1-1, with D maybe TRBD1 (5 bases). Trimming took 0 bases from V and 4 from J, leaving 13 bases between them. CDR1 and CDR2 (germline): SGHDT, YYEEEE. CDR3 length: 15 residues. DNA for the CDR3: TGTGCCAGCAGCTTGGGGCAGGGTAGGTCCACTGAAGCTTTCTTT. Encoded protein: CASSLGQGRSTEAFF.

This clone has only one observation. The chain carries TRBV7-3 and TRBJ2-1; 9 bases match TRBD2. This CDR3 is built from 14 residues. The J segment lost 5 bases and the V segment lost 2 bases, leaving 1 base of the junction unmatched. Germline V CDR1 and CDR2: SGHTA, FQGTGA. Here the CDR3 DNA reads TGTGCCAGCAGCTTAGCGGGAGGGGACAATGAGCAGTTCTTC. Translation gives CASSLAGGDNEQFF.

The V call is TRBV11-3, the J call TRBJ1-3, with TRBD1 identical over 10 bases. The CDR3 has 16 amino acids. With 4 bases clipped from V and 6 bases from J, the junction kept 9 bases outside the gene matches. The germline V gene encodes CDR1 SGHNT and CDR2 YENEEA. CDR3 in amino acids: CASSSQTGGSENTIYF. The CDR3 bases are TGTGCCAGCAGCTCCCAGACAGGGGGCTCGGAAAACACCATATATTTT.

J is TRBJ2-1 and V is TRBV4-3, with 11 bases matching TRBD1. Trimming took 0 bases from V and 8 from J; bases not matched to a gene: 6. CDR1 and CDR2 from the germline V gene are LGHNA and YSLEER. The CDR3 extends over 16 amino acids. The CDR3, as DNA: TGCGCCAGCAGCCAAGATCTTGGACAGGGGGCGGATGAGCAGTTCTTC. It specifies CASSQDLGQGADEQFF.

The gene calls are TRBV7-9 and TRBJ1-3; D gene ambiguous. V gave up 5 bases and J gave up 2 bases, with 13 bases separating them. Germline CDR1 is SEHNR and CDR2 is FQNEAQ (reference sequence). This CDR3 is built from 15 residues. CDR3 loop: CASSEHKAAGNTIYF. The CDR3 DNA is TGTGCCAGCAGCGAACATAAGGCGGCTGGAAACACCATATATTTT.

This clone has more than one count but fewer than ten. This CDR3 is CASSPTGDLYNEQFF. In DNA form, the CDR3 reads TGTGCCAGTAGTCCGACAGGCGATTTATACAATGAGCAGTTCTTC. This sequence joins TRBV19 and TRBJ2-1, with D perhaps matching TRBD1 (6 bases). V shed 5 bases and J shed 4 bases, with 15 bases lying between them. This CDR3 comprises 15 residues. From germline, CDR1 is LNHDA and CDR2 SQIVND (reference sequence).

The chain links TRBV7-3 to TRBJ2-3, with TRBD2 matching 7 bases. The germline CDR1 and CDR2 sequences are SGHTA and FQGTGA. Trimming took 5 bases from V and 5 from J; bases not matched to a gene: 13. The CDR3 has 16 residues. The chain's CDR3 is CASSPVGGSGIDTQYF. The CDR3 DNA reads TGTGCCAGCAGCCCCGTCGGCGGGAGCGGGATAGATACGCAGTATTTT.

Only one count was recorded for this clone. The rearrangement joins TRBV7-9 to TRBJ1-2; TRBD1 matches 11 bases. The CDR3 length is 17 residues. V lost 5 bases, J lost 4 bases, and 12 bases stayed unmatched. The germline V gene has CDR1 SEHNR and CDR2 FQNEAQ (reference sequence). The CDR3 here is CASSPGQGASLFYGYTF. CDR3 in DNA: TGTGCCAGCAGCCCCGGACAGGGGGCCTCTCTCTTCTATGGCTACACCTTC.

The J gene is TRBJ2-5, the V gene TRBV4-2; maybe TRBD2 (5 bases). There are 14 residues in the CDR3. Germline loops: CDR1 LGHNA, CDR2 YNFKEQ. Trimming took 5 bases from V and 5 from J, leaving 15 bases between them. The CDR3 DNA reads as TGTGCCAGCAGCTTCCCTGAGAGGGTTGAGACCCAGTACTTC. Amino acids: CASSFPERVETQYF.

This sequence joins TRBV4-3 and TRBJ2-7, with 13 bases matching TRBD2. Germline assignment: CDR1 LGHNA and CDR2 YSLEER. CDR3 length: 20 amino acids. After removal of 0 bases from V and 0 bases from J, the junction contained 11 bases not matched to a gene. The CDR3 DNA reads as TGCGCCAGCAGCCAAGACCTAACTGGGACTAGCGGGATTAGCTCCTACGAGCAGTACTTC. Protein product: CASSQDLTGTSGISSYEQYF.

The chain uses TRBV6-6 and TRBJ2-3, with TRBD2 matching over 9 bases. This CDR3 is 15 amino acids long. Germline trimming cut 2 bases from V and 4 bases from J; bases unmatched to any gene: 4. In germline, CDR1 is MNHNY, CDR2 SVGAGI (reference sequence). The CDR3 nucleotides are TGTGCCAGCAGTTACATAGCGGGAGCGTCAGATACGCAGTATTTT. As protein: CASSYIAGASDTQYF.

The CDR3, as DNA: TGTGCCAGCAGCGTAGCTGACAGGGGGTTCGACGAGCAGTACTTC. This sequence encodes CASSVADRGFDEQYF. This chain joins TRBV9 and TRBJ2-7; 9 nucleotides line up with TRBD1. CDR3 length: 15 amino acids. V was clipped by 0 bases and J by 5 bases; unmatched bases: 6. CDR1 is SGDLS and CDR2 is YYNGEE in the germline V gene. The entire variable domain, with the rest obtained from reference TRBV9 and TRBJ2-7, is as follows: DSGVTQTPKHLITATGQRVTLRCSPRSGDLSVYWYQQSLDQGLQFLIQYYNGEERAKGNILERFSAQQFPDLHSELNLSSLELGDSALYFCASSVADRGFDEQYFGPGTRLTVT.

V is TRBV11-2 and J is TRBJ2-7; no clear D. CDR1 SGHAT and CDR2 FQNNGV come from the germline V gene. The V gene lost 0 bases and the J gene lost 3 bases, with 12 bases spanning the gap. This CDR3 spans 15 amino acids. CDR3 nucleotides: TGTGCCAGCAGCTTAGATAGGCAGGTAGGCTACGAGCAGTACTTC. Protein: CASSLDRQVGYEQYF.

V usage is TRBV4-3 and J usage is TRBJ2-7, with D possibly TRBD2 on 5 matching bases. The CDR3 has 15 amino acids. In germline, CDR1 is LGHNA, CDR2 YSLEER. The germline V and J ends were trimmed by 2 bases and 0 bases, with 11 bases remaining between them. The CDR3, as DNA: TGCGCCAGCAGCCAAACCTTCGGACTCTCCTACGAGCAGTACTTC. Protein: CASSQTFGLSYEQYF.

This sequence joins TRBV6-4 and TRBJ2-1; TRBD2 agrees at 8 bases. Germline V gene lookup returns CDR1 MRHNA and CDR2 SNTAGT. J gave up 7 bases and V 2 bases, and 10 bases lay outside the gene matches. The CDR3 length is 16 residues. The CDR3 DNA follows: TGTGCCAGCAGTGACGGGGCGGGAGGCCATGGGAATGAGCAGTTCTTC. It yields the protein CASSDGAGGHGNEQFF.

CDR3 in DNA: TGTGCCAGCAGTGAACACCAGGGGGCCGGGGAGCTGTTTTTT. Translation gives CASSEHQGAGELFF. The chain has TRBV6-1 and TRBJ2-2; 7 nucleotides match TRBD1. This CDR3 is built from 14 residues. Trimming removed 2 bases from V and 6 bases from J; junction bases left unmatched: 3. In germline, CDR1 is MNHNS, CDR2 SASEGT.

This clone was seen only once. The rearrangement uses TRBV27 and TRBJ1-2; D is possibly TRBD1 (6 bases). V dropped 6 bases and J dropped 0 bases, with 11 bases sitting between them. In germline, CDR1 is MNHEY, CDR2 SMNVEV (reference sequence). This CDR3 has 14 amino acids. In nucleotides, the CDR3 is TGTGCCAGCAGCCATACAGGGACTAACTATGGCTACACCTTC. Translated, it gives CASSHTGTNYGYTF.

The chain has TRBV7-8 and TRBJ2-7, with 8 bases identical to TRBD1. The junction had 8 bases not matched to a gene; V was cut back by 1 base and J by 0 bases. This CDR3 region has 17 residues. Germline V lookup: CDR1 SGHVS, CDR2 FQNEAQ. The CDR3 region is CASSLVIGQGLSYEQYF. CDR3 sequence (DNA): TGTGCCAGCAGCTTAGTGATCGGACAGGGACTCTCCTACGAGCAGTACTTC.

The chain recombines TRBV4-1 with TRBJ2-3; 11 bases line up with TRBD2. This CDR3 is built from 16 residues. The J segment lost 0 bases and the V segment lost 4 bases, leaving 3 bases of the junction unmatched. The germline gives CDR1 MGHRA, CDR2 YSYEKL. CDR3 sequence (DNA): TGCGCCAGCAGCCTCCGGACTAGCGGGAGCACAGATACGCAGTATTTT. It codes for CASSLRTSGSTDTQYF.